This entry is about one TCR beta chain. Its antigen is still unknown. The V and J ends lost 1 base and 2 bases respectively, with 10 bases between them. CDR1 is SGHTA, CDR2 FQGNSA, per germline. The CDR3 runs 15 residues. The repertoire was sequenced with immunoSEQ multiplex PCR; TCRdb's copy has only in-frame clones and lacks some. The sample shows some 2.4 million clones, roughly 93% of them seen only once. The data derive from a study of shared clonotypes between healthy human individuals. Study results and limitations: Blood was the sole source, and tissue repertoires probably differ.

This clonotype was obtained from a man younger than 30 in good health. Some clones in this sample may be carry-over from other donors' samples. The rearrangement uses TRBV7-2 and TRBJ2-3; no clear D gene. The sequenced material came from naive CD4+ T cells from PBMCs. Subset specified: CD45RA+ positively selected. The CDR3 nucleotides are TGTGCCAGCAGCTTAGTGGGGTATTACACAGATACGCAGTATTTT. This translates into CASSLVGYYTDTQYF. The entire variable domain, with the rest obtained from reference TRBV7-2 and TRBJ2-3, is as follows: GAGVSQSPSNKVTEKGKDVELRCDPISGHTALYWYRQSLGQGLEFLIYFQGNSAPDKSGLPSDRFSAERTGGSVSTLTIQRTQQEDSAVYLCASSLVGYYTDTQYFGPGTRLTVL.